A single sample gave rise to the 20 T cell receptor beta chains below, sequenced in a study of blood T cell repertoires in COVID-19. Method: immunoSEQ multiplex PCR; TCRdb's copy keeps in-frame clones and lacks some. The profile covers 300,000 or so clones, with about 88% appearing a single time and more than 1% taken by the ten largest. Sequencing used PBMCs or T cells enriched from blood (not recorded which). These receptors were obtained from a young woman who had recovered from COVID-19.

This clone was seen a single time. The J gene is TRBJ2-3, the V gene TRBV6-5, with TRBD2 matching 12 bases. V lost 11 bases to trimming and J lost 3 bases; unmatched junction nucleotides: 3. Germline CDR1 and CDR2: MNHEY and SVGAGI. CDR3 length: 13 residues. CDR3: CAGGLAGTDTQYF. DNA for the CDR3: TGTGCCGGAGGACTAGCGGGAACAGATACGCAGTATTTT.

The CDR3 nucleotides read TGTGCCAGTAAAGCTAACAGAGCTACAATCATGAACACTGAAGCTTTCTTT. The encoded protein is CASKANRATIMNTEAFF. The chain carries TRBV19 and TRBJ1-1; D is uncertain. CDR3 length equals 17 residues. V was clipped by 7 bases and J by 0 bases, with 21 bases between them. The germline V gene encodes CDR1 LNHDA and CDR2 SQIVND (reference sequence).

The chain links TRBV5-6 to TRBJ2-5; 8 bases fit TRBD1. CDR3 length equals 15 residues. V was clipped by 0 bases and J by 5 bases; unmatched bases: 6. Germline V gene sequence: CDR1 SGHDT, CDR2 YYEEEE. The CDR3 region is CASSLVEHRGETQYF. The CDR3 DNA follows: TGTGCCAGCAGCTTGGTTGAACACAGGGGGGAGACCCAGTACTTC.

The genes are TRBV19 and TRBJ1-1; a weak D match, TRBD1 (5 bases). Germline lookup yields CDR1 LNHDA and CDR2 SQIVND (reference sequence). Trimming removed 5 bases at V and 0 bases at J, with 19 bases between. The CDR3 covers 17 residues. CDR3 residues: CASSGGGDASMNTEAFF. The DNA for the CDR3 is TGTGCCAGTAGTGGGGGAGGAGACGCATCGATGAACACTGAAGCTTTCTTT.

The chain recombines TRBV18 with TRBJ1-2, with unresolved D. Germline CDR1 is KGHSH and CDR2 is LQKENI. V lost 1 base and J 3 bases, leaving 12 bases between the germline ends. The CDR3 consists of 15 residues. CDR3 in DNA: TGTGCCAGCTCACCACGGGCGGAGGCAGACTATGGCTACACCTTC. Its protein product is CASSPRAEADYGYTF.

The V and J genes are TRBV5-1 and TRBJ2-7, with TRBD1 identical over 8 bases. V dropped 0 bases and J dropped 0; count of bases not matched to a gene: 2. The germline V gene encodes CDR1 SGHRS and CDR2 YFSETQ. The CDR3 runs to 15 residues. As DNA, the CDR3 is TGCGCCAGCAGCTTGGGACAGGGGCGCTCCTACGAGCAGTACTTC. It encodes CASSLGQGRSYEQYF.

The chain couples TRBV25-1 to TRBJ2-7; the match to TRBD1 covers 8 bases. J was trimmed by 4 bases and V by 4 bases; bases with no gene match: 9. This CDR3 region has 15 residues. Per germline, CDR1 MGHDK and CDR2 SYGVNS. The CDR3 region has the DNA TGTGCCAGCAGTGCGCCGGGCAGGGGGCTATACGAGCAGTACTTC. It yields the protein CASSAPGRGLYEQYF.

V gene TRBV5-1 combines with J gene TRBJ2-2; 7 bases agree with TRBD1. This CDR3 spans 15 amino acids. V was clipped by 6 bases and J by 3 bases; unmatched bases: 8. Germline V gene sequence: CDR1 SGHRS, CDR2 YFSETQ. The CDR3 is CASNLIDRDTGELFF. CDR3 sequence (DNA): TGCGCCAGCAACTTAATCGACAGGGACACCGGGGAGCTGTTTTTT.

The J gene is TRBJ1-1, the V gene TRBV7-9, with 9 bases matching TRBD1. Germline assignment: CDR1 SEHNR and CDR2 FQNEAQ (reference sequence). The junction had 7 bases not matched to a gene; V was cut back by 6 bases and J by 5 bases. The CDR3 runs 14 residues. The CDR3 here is CASRSTGGGTEAFF. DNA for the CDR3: TGTGCCAGCAGATCTACAGGGGGCGGAACTGAAGCTTTCTTT. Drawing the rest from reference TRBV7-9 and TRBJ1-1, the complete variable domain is DTGVSQNPRHKITKRGQNVTFRCDPISEHNRLYWYRQTLGQGPEFLTYFQNEAQLEKSRLLSDRFSAERPKGSFSTLEIQRTEQGDSAMYLCASRSTGGGTEAFFGQGTRLTVV.

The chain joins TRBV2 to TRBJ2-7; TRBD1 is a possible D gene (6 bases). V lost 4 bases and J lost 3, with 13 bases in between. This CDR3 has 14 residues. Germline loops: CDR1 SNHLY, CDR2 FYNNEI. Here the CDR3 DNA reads TGTGCCAGCAGTGGTGGGGCAGGGGACTACGAGCAGTACTTC. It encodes CASSGGAGDYEQYF.

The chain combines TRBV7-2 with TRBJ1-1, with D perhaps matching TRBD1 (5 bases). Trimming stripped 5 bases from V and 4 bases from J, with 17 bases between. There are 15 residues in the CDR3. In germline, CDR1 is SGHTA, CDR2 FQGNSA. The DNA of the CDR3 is TGTGCCAGCAGCCGGATTGCCGGGGGAGGCACTGAAGCTTTCTTT. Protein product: CASSRIAGGGTEAFF.

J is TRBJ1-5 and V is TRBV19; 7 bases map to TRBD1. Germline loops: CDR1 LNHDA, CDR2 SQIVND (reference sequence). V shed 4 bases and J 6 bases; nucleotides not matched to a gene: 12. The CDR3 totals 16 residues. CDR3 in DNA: TGTGCCAGTAGTACCCGGGACAGTCTATGGAGTCAGCCCCAGCATTTT. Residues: CASSTRDSLWSQPQHF.

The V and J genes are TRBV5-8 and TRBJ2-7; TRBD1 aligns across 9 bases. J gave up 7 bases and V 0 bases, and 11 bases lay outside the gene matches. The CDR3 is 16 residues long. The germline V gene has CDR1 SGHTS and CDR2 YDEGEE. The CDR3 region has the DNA TGTGCCAGCAGCTTGGCCGGGACAGGGCCGTCGGGGGAGCAGTACTTC. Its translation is CASSLAGTGPSGEQYF. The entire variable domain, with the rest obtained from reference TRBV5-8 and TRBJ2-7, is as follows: EAGVTQSPTHLIKTRGQQATLRCSPISGHTSVYWYQQALGLGLQFLLWYDEGEERNRGNFPPRFSGRQFPNYSSELNVNALELEDSALYLCASSLAGTGPSGEQYFGPGTRLTVT.

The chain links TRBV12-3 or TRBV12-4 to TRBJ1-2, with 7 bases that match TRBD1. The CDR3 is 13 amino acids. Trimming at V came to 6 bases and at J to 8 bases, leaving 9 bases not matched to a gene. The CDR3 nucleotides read TGTGCCAGCAGGACAGGGCAGCTGGGGGGCTACACCTTC. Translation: CASRTGQLGGYTF.

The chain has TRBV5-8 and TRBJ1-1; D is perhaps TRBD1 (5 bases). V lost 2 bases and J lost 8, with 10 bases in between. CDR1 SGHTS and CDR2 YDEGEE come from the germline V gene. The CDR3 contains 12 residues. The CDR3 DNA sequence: TGTGCCAGCAGCTTCCTTCGGACAGAAGCTTTCTTT. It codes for CASSFLRTEAFF.

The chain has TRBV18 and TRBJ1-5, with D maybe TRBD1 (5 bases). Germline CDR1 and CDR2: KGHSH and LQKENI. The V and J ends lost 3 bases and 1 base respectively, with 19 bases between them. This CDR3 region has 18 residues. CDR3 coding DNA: TGTGCCAGCTCACCCTATAGCCCCAGGGCCGGGAGCAATCAGCCCCAGCATTTT. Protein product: CASSPYSPRAGSNQPQHF.

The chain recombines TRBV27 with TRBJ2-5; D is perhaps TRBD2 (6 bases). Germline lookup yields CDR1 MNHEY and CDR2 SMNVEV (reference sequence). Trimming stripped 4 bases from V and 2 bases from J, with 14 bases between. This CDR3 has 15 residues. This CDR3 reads CASSSTRDLQETQYF. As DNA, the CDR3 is TGTGCCAGCAGTTCCACCCGGGACTTACAAGAGACCCAGTACTTC.

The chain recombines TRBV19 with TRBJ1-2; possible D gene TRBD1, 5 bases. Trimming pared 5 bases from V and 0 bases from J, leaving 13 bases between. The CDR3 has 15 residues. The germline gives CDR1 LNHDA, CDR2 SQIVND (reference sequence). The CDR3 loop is CASSPRRGPNYGYTF. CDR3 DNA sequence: TGTGCCAGTAGTCCCCGGAGGGGTCCTAACTATGGCTACACCTTC.

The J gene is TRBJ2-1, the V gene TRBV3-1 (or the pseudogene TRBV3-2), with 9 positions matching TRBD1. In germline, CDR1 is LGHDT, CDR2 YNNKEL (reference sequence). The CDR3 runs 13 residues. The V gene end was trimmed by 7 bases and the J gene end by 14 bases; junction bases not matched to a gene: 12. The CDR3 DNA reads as TGTGCCAGCACCACCTCCGTTGGGACAGGGAAGTTCTTC. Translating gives CASTTSVGTGKFF.

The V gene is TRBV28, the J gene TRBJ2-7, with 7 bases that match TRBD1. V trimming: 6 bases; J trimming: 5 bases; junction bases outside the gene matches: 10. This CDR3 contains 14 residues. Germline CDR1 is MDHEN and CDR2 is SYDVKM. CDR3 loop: CASSRDREIHEQYF. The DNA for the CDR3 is TGTGCCAGCAGCCGCGACAGGGAGATTCACGAGCAGTACTTC.